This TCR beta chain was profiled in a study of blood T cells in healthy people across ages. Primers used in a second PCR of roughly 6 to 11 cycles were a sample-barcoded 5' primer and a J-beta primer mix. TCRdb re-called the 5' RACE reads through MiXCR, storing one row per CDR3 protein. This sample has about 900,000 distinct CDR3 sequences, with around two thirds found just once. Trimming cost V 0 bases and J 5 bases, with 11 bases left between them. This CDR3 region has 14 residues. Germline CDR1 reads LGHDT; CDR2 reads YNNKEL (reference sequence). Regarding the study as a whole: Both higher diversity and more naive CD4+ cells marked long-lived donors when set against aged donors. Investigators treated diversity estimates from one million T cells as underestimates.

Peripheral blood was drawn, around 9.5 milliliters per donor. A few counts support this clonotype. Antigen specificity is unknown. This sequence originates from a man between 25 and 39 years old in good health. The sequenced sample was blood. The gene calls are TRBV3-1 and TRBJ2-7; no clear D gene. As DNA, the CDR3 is TGTGCCAGCAGCCAAGAGGTAGGCTCTGACGAGCAGTACTTC. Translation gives CASSQEVGSDEQYF.